This TCR beta chain was profiled in a study of T cells in Graves' hyperthyroidism and ophthalmopathy. These patients, aged 18 to 65, had recently diagnosed hyperthyroidism lasting under 2 months. The germline V gene encodes CDR1 SGHVS and CDR2 FNYEAQ. The CDR3 totals 16 residues. Trimming left V 2 bases short and J 2 bases short, with 16 bases between. RNA transcripts gave rise to amplified TCR beta CDR3 regions. HTBI primers were employed in a first-round RT-PCR of the TCR CDR3. TCRdb re-derived calls from the multiplex PCR reads in MiXCR, one entry per CDR3 protein. Of approximately 400,000 distinct CDR3 sequences in the sample, approximately 14% were seen once. The table lists this clonotype with many counts.

J is TRBJ2-7 and V is TRBV7-6, with D possibly matching TRBD1 (5 bases). What was sequenced was blood. This TCR was sampled from a woman younger than 30 with Graves' hyperthyroidism that later progressed to Graves' ophthalmopathy. CDR3 nucleotide sequence: TGTGCCAGCAGCTTAACAGGTTCGGTAGGGCCCTACGAGCAGTACTTC. This encodes CASSLTGSVGPYEQYF.